The rows below give T cell receptor beta chains drawn from one sample of a study of CD8+CD57+ T cells in acquired aplastic anemia. TCRdb independently ran MiXCR on the reads; one entry per CDR3 protein. The sample shows about 240,000 distinct CDR3 sequences, around half of them seen only once. Sequencing was performed on sorted CD4+, CD8+, or CD8+CD57+ T cells (not recorded which) from PBMCs. These receptors were taken from a human donor with aplastic anemia. CDR3s include the opening cysteine and the closing phenylalanine or tryptophan. A D gene is named only where the DNA matches it firmly. For some rows the clone size is stated as once, few or many, or as a class when expanded; others skip it.

CDR3aa	CDR3nt	v_gene	abundance	d_gene	j_gene
CASSSRKTVAYGYTF	TGTGCCAGCAGTAGCCGGAAGACAGTGGCCTATGGCTACACCTTC	TRBV6-5	few	-	TRBJ1-2
CASSEGRGTEAFF	TGCGCCAGCAGTGAGGGCAGGGGCACTGAAGCTTTCTTT	TRBV10-1	many	-	TRBJ1-1
CSVERSYTF	TGCAGCGTGGAACGGAGCTACACCTTC	TRBV29-1	few	-	TRBJ1-2
CASSIGTGGLNEQYF	TGTGCCAGTAGTATAGGGACAGGGGGCCTTAACGAGCAGTACTTC	TRBV19	-	TRBD1	TRBJ2-7
CASSYSPTGTGSYEQYF	TGTGCCAGCAGTTACTCGCCGACCGGGACAGGGTCCTACGAGCAGTACTTC	TRBV6-2/TRBV6-3	-	TRBD1	TRBJ2-7
CASSTRQGPNPGGTDTQYF	TGTGCCAGCAGCACCCGACAGGGCCCTAACCCGGGTGGCACAGATACGCAGTATTTT	TRBV9	many	TRBD1	TRBJ2-3
CASSPTAGSRNTIYF	TGTGCCAGCAGCCCCACTGCAGGGTCTCGAAACACCATATATTTT	TRBV10-3	few	-	TRBJ1-3
CSASSEAGVEQFF	TGCAGTGCCAGCAGTGAAGCGGGGGTTGAGCAGTTCTTC	TRBV20-1	-	TRBD2	TRBJ2-1
CASSMGSSQVSPLHF	TGTGCCAGCAGCATGGGGAGTTCCCAGGTTTCACCCCTCCACTTT	TRBV15	few	-	TRBJ1-6
CASSEEAGLETQYF	TGCGCCAGCAGTGAGGAGGCAGGCCTAGAGACCCAGTACTTC	TRBV10-2	few	-	TRBJ2-5
CASSYHDGTYEQYF	TGTGCCAGCAGCTACCATGACGGAACCTACGAGCAGTACTTC	TRBV7-8	many	-	TRBJ2-7
CASSLFGRWEEKLFF	TGTGCCAGCAGCTTATTTGGCAGGTGGGAAGAAAAACTGTTTTTT	TRBV7-8	many	-	TRBJ1-4
CSAQGWDTEAFF	TGCAGCGCCCAGGGTTGGGACACTGAAGCTTTCTTT	TRBV29-1	-	-	TRBJ1-1
CAWTIAGGPREQFF	TGTGCCTGGACCATAGCGGGGGGGCCGCGGGAGCAGTTCTTC	TRBV30	-	TRBD2	TRBJ2-1
CSLDYNQPQHF	TGCAGCTTAGACTACAATCAGCCCCAGCATTTT	TRBV29-1	-	-	TRBJ1-5
CATSASTGGDHNEQFF	TGTGCCACCAGTGCTAGCACGGGGGGGGATCACAATGAGCAGTTCTTC	TRBV24-1	-	TRBD2	TRBJ2-1
CASSTKGSYGYTF	TGTGCCAGCAGCACCAAAGGGTCCTATGGCTACACCTTC	TRBV9	many	-	TRBJ1-2
CASSWSGLREQYF	TGTGCCAGCAGCTGGAGCGGACTGCGCGAGCAGTACTTC	TRBV7-9	-	-	TRBJ2-7
CASGVPVAFF	TGTGCCTCCGGGGTTCCGGTAGCTTTCTTT	TRBV30	few	-	TRBJ1-1
CASSHRQGGGPFHEQYF	TGCGCCAGCAGCCACCGACAGGGTGGGGGCCCGTTCCACGAGCAGTACTTC	TRBV4-1	-	TRBD1	TRBJ2-7
CASRQQGPNEKLFF	TGTGCCAGCAGACAACAGGGCCCTAATGAAAAACTGTTTTTT	TRBV7-9	-	-	TRBJ1-4
CSALGQGSSYEQYF	TGCAGTGCTCTGGGGCAGGGGAGCTCCTACGAGCAGTACTTC	TRBV20-1	-	-	TRBJ2-7
CSARDLKTSGRERYEQYF	TGCAGTGCTAGGGATTTGAAGACTAGCGGGAGGGAGAGGTACGAGCAGTACTTC	TRBV20-1	-	TRBD2	TRBJ2-7
CASSLTGLTVNEQFF	TGTGCCAGCAGCTTGACAGGGCTAACGGTCAATGAGCAGTTCTTC	TRBV7-3	-	TRBD1	TRBJ2-1
CATWGASSLTGELFF	TGCGCCACATGGGGGGCTAGCAGCCTCACCGGGGAGCTGTTTTTT	TRBV10-2	many	-	TRBJ2-2
CASSGTTKRGNEQFF	TGTGCCAGCAGTGGGACGACAAAGAGAGGAAATGAGCAGTTCTTC	TRBV27	-	-	TRBJ2-1
CAWSGGGGEKLFF	TGTGCCTGGAGTGGAGGGGGAGGGGAAAAACTGTTTTTT	TRBV30	few	-	TRBJ1-4
CSAPDRPYGYTF	TGCAGTGCCCCTGACAGGCCGTATGGCTACACCTTC	TRBV20-1	many	-	TRBJ1-2
CASSAGTGEREKLFF	TGTGCCAGCAGCGCCGGGACAGGGGAAAGAGAAAAACTGTTTTTT	TRBV7-9	-	TRBD1	TRBJ1-4
CATSRSSYEQYF	TGTGCCACCAGCAGAAGCTCCTACGAGCAGTACTTC	TRBV15	-	-	TRBJ2-7
CASSDLNTEAFF	TGCGCCAGCAGTGATTTGAACACTGAAGCTTTCTTT	TRBV10-1	many	-	TRBJ1-1
CASSIGVGEGYEQYF	TGTGCCAGTAGTATCGGGGTCGGGGAAGGCTACGAGCAGTACTTC	TRBV19	-	-	TRBJ2-7
CASSGQASADTQYF	TGTGCCAGCAGTGGACAGGCTAGCGCAGATACGCAGTATTTT	TRBV25-1	-	-	TRBJ2-3
CAISEFGRAATEAFF	TGTGCCATCAGTGAGTTCGGCAGGGCAGCCACTGAAGCTTTCTTT	TRBV10-3	-	-	TRBJ1-1
CASSLSATQPQHF	TGTGCCAGCAGTCTGAGCGCCACTCAGCCCCAGCATTTT	TRBV25-1	-	-	TRBJ1-5
CATSRELAGGPTDTGYGQSYGYTF	TGTGCCACCAGCAGGGAACTAGCGGGGGGCCCCACAGATACGGGGTATGGGCAGTCCTATGGCTACACCTTC	TRBV15	-	-	TRBJ1-2
CASSEARSGGERLFF	TGTGCCAGCAGTGAAGCGCGCTCAGGGGGAGAAAGACTGTTTTTT	TRBV2	-	TRBD1	TRBJ1-4
CSATHARDQEDQPQHF	TGCAGTGCAACCCACGCCCGGGACCAAGAGGATCAGCCCCAGCATTTT	TRBV20-1	-	-	TRBJ1-5
CASSCGQGSREQFF	TGTGCCAGCAGCTGTGGACAGGGGAGTCGGGAGCAGTTCTTC	TRBV7-2	-	TRBD1	TRBJ2-1
CASSPGQGAFF	TGCGCCAGCAGCCCAGGACAGGGAGCTTTCTTT	TRBV13	-	TRBD1	TRBJ1-1
CSVVGGGKLNTEAFF	TGCAGCGTTGTAGGGGGCGGGAAACTTAACACTGAAGCTTTCTTT	TRBV29-1	-	TRBD1	TRBJ1-1
CASSFNGGIEREAFF	TGTGCCAGCAGTTTTAACGGCGGGATTGAACGGGAAGCTTTCTTT	TRBV28	few	-	TRBJ1-1